This TCR beta chain was sequenced for a study of blood T cell repertoires in COVID-19. Study at large: Acute and convalescent COVID-19 samples came from the United States, Italy and Spain.

This CDR3 region has 16 residues. The germline CDR1 and CDR2 sequences are MNHNY and SVGAGI (reference sequence). The V and J ends lost 6 bases and 6 bases, in that order; junction bases with no gene match: 16. Here immunoSEQ multiplex PCR was the method, and the copy in TCRdb shows in-frame clones only, minus some. The table includes about 210,000 clones, more than 75% detected once. Sequencing used peripheral blood. The clonotype was recovered from a woman aged 40 to 55 with acute or convalescent COVID-19. V gene TRBV6-6 combines with J gene TRBJ1-1; 7 positions agree with TRBD1. The CDR3 loop is CASSLGKGAWEAEAFF. The CDR3 DNA follows: TGTGCCAGCAGCCTAGGGAAGGGGGCATGGGAGGCTGAAGCTTTCTTT.